The 28 T cell receptor beta chains below were found in one sample sequenced in a study of T cell changes during pregnancy in multiple sclerosis. Method: immunoSEQ multiplex PCR; TCRdb's copy keeps in-frame clones and lacks some. This sample has tens of thousands of clones, with roughly 90% found just once. Specimen: CD8+ T cells from peripheral blood mononuclear cells, collected in the third trimester of pregnancy. These TCRs come from a female donor with multiple sclerosis, enrolled in a pregnancy study.

The chain employs TRBV29-1 and TRBJ2-1; 10 nucleotides agree with TRBD2. Germline assignment: CDR1 SQVTM and CDR2 ANQGSEA. J was trimmed by 7 bases and V by 1 base; bases with no gene match: 4. This CDR3 has 14 amino acids. The chain's CDR3 is CSVEGLAGENEQFF. The DNA for the CDR3 is TGCAGCGTTGAAGGCCTAGCGGGAGAAAATGAGCAGTTCTTC.

The rearrangement joins TRBV5-1 to TRBJ1-1; 10 bases fit TRBD1. The CDR3 runs 14 residues. V trimming: 4 bases; J trimming: 4 bases; junction bases outside the gene matches: 4. The V gene's germline CDR1 is SGHRS and CDR2 YFSETQ. This chain's CDR3 is CASSLGQGGTEAFF. CDR3 DNA sequence: TGCGCCAGCAGCCTCGGACAGGGGGGCACTGAAGCTTTCTTT.

The chain recombines TRBV14 with TRBJ2-1, with 9 bases lining up with TRBD2. CDR3 length equals 15 residues. Trimming cost V 3 bases and J 7 bases; bases outside gene matches: 7. CDR1 and CDR2 (germline): SGHDN, FVKESK. The CDR3 reads CASSHVAGEGNEQFF. In DNA form, the CDR3 reads TGTGCCAGCAGCCATGTAGCGGGAGAAGGTAATGAGCAGTTCTTC.

This clone was seen only once. This chain uses TRBV7-9 with TRBJ1-1; D not resolved. The CDR3 is 12 amino acids. V was shortened by 1 base and J by 4 bases, with 4 bases between the two germline ends. CDR1 is SEHNR, CDR2 FQNEAQ, per germline (reference sequence). The DNA of the CDR3 is TGTGCCAGCAGCTTAGGCGCCACTGAAGCTTTCTTT. Translating it yields CASSLGATEAFF.

CDR3 DNA sequence: TGCGCCACCTCACCCCGGGCAGGGGGTAGTAGAAGAACCTACGAGCAGTACTTC. Its translation: CATSPRAGGSRRTYEQYF. J is TRBJ2-7 and V is TRBV10-1; TRBD1 matches 7 bases. Per the germline V gene, CDR1 is WNHNN and CDR2 is SYGVQD (reference sequence). After removal of 10 bases from V and 2 bases from J, the junction contained 23 bases not matched to a gene. The CDR3 has 18 amino acids.

The chain recombines TRBV19 with TRBJ2-1; 10 nucleotides match TRBD2. V dropped 8 bases and J dropped 7; count of bases not matched to a gene: 8. CDR3 length: 14 residues. Germline V gene data show CDR1 as LNHDA and CDR2 as SQIVND (reference sequence). The CDR3 sequence is CASSSSSGRNEQFF. CDR3 DNA sequence: TGTGCCAGTTCATCTTCTAGCGGGAGAAATGAGCAGTTCTTC.

The chain recombines TRBV5-1 with TRBJ2-7; maybe TRBD1 (6 bases). The CDR3 is made up of 15 amino acids. V gave up 2 bases and J gave up 4 bases, with 16 bases separating them. Germline V gene sequence: CDR1 SGHRS, CDR2 YFSETQ. The CDR3 region is CASSFRGAEGYEQYF. The DNA of the CDR3 is TGCGCCAGCAGCTTCAGGGGCGCAGAAGGTTACGAGCAGTACTTC.

This clone was seen once. The chain uses TRBV10-3 and TRBJ2-7, with a possible D match to TRBD2 (5 bases). The CDR3 loop spans 12 amino acids. V was trimmed by 11 bases and J by 2 bases, leaving 13 bases between them. CDR1 and CDR2 (germline): ENHRY, SYGVKD. CDR3 coding DNA: TGTGCCGCGGCCGGAGGTCCCTACGAGCAGTACTTC. Its protein is CAAAGGPYEQYF.

The V call is TRBV6-6, the J call TRBJ1-1, with D hard to call. Germline CDR1 is MNHNY and CDR2 is SVGAGI (reference sequence). V was shortened by 0 bases and J by 1 base, with 9 bases between the two germline ends. The CDR3 has 15 residues. The CDR3: CASSYSLQRNTEAFF. The CDR3, as DNA: TGTGCCAGCAGTTACTCGTTACAGAGGAACACTGAAGCTTTCTTT.

This clone is a singleton in its sample. The chain employs TRBV27 and TRBJ2-4; 9 bases fit TRBD1. With V trimmed by 2 bases and J by 8 bases, 4 bases remained unmatched. The CDR3 runs to 14 residues. Germline-derived CDR1 and CDR2 are MNHEY and SMNVEV (reference sequence). The CDR3 spells CASSLTGGADIQYF. DNA for the CDR3: TGTGCCAGCAGTTTAACAGGGGGCGCGGACATTCAGTACTTC.

The genes are TRBV9 and TRBJ2-7, with D perhaps TRBD2 (6 bases). V lost 0 bases to trimming and J lost 0 bases, with 13 bases between them. CDR1 is SGDLS, CDR2 YYNGEE, per germline. This CDR3 spans 16 amino acids. The chain's CDR3 is CASSVGAGSRSYEQYF. The CDR3 nucleotides read TGTGCCAGCAGCGTAGGTGCGGGGTCCCGCTCCTACGAGCAGTACTTC.

The chain is built from TRBV5-1 and TRBJ2-1, with 8 bases aligning to TRBD2. Germline trimming cut 4 bases from V and 2 bases from J; bases unmatched to any gene: 14. Germline loops: CDR1 SGHRS, CDR2 YFSETQ. The CDR3 extends over 18 amino acids. CDR3 region: CASSEGTSLWFAYNEQFF. In DNA, the CDR3 is TGCGCCAGCAGCGAGGGGACTAGTTTATGGTTCGCCTACAATGAGCAGTTCTTC. The full variable domain, completed using reference TRBV5-1 and TRBJ2-1, is KAGVTQTPRYLIKTRGQQVTLSCSPISGHRSVSWYQQTPGQGLQFLFEYFSETQRNKGNFPGRFSGRQFSNSRSEMNVSTLELGDSALYLCASSEGTSLWFAYNEQFFGPGTRLTVL.

The chain links TRBV19 to TRBJ1-2, with 7 bases lining up with TRBD1. V lost 3 bases to trimming and J lost 5 bases; unmatched junction nucleotides: 12. CDR1 LNHDA and CDR2 SQIVND come from the germline V gene (reference sequence). CDR3 length: 16 amino acids. The CDR3 here is CASSIGYGQDGYGYTF. CDR3 in DNA: TGTGCCAGTAGTATTGGGTACGGACAGGATGGATATGGCTACACCTTC.

This chain joins TRBV15 and TRBJ2-1, with 10 positions matching TRBD2. The CDR3 spans 21 residues. The germline gives CDR1 LNHNV, CDR2 YYDKDF (reference sequence). V shed 0 bases, J shed 4 bases, and the junction held 18 bases outside the gene matches. CDR3: CATSRDPPEASGSPRYNEQFF. CDR3 bases: TGTGCCACCAGCAGAGACCCTCCCGAGGCTAGCGGGAGTCCCAGATACAATGAGCAGTTCTTC.

This sequence joins TRBV27 and TRBJ2-1, with 12 positions matching TRBD2. The CDR3 spans 20 residues. V was pared by 2 bases and J by 9 bases, with 20 bases of the junction left unmatched. Germline CDR1 reads MNHEY; CDR2 reads SMNVEV (reference sequence). CDR3 amino acids: CASSLLPPTSGSSGLAEQFF. The CDR3 DNA follows: TGTGCCAGCAGTTTACTCCCCCCGACTAGCGGGAGTTCTGGACTCGCTGAGCAGTTCTTC.

V is TRBV10-2 and J is TRBJ2-5, with 7 positions matching TRBD2. The length of the CDR3 is 15 residues. Germline trimming cut 4 bases from V and 0 bases from J; bases unmatched to any gene: 5. Germline CDR1 and CDR2: WSHSY and SAAADI. The CDR3 region has the DNA TGCGCCAGCAGTGCTGGACTAGAATACCAAGAGACCCAGTACTTC. Its protein is CASSAGLEYQETQYF.

A remark on this clone: A junction boundary mismatches the germline segment, possibly from a read error. The chain is built from TRBV7-9 and TRBJ2-7, with 11 bases that match TRBD1. Germline values: CDR1 SEHNR, CDR2 FQNEAQ (reference sequence). CDR3 size: 16 residues. The CDR3 sequence: CASSQEGGTGGYEQYF. The CDR3 nucleotides read TGCGCCAGCAGCCAAGAAGGAGGGACAGGGGGCTACGAGCAGTACTTC.

V usage is TRBV27 and J usage is TRBJ2-2, with a weak D call TRBD1 (6 bases). The CDR3 contains 16 residues. Germline CDR1 and CDR2: MNHEY and SMNVEV (reference sequence). V was trimmed by 4 bases and J by 4 bases, leaving 16 bases between them. CDR3 in DNA: TGTGCCAGCAGTTCCCCCGAGGGGGTTATCACCGGGGAGCTGTTTTTT. It yields the protein CASSSPEGVITGELFF.

The chain uses TRBV4-1 and TRBJ2-7; 11 bases are a match to TRBD2. Per germline, CDR1 MGHRA and CDR2 YSYEKL. The CDR3 extends over 15 amino acids. Trimming took 1 base from V and 4 from J; bases not matched to a gene: 3. The CDR3 sequence: CASSQGGTSGYEQYF. The CDR3, as DNA: TGCGCCAGCAGCCAAGGGGGGACTAGCGGATACGAGCAGTACTTC.

The rearrangement uses TRBV27 and TRBJ2-7, with TRBD2 as a possible D gene (6 bases). Germline lookup yields CDR1 MNHEY and CDR2 SMNVEV (reference sequence). The CDR3 is 15 residues long. V dropped 0 bases and J dropped 4 bases, with 13 bases sitting between them. As DNA, the CDR3 is TGTGCCAGCAGTTTATCTGGAGGGGTTGGGTACGAGCAGTACTTC. Its translation is CASSLSGGVGYEQYF.

The V and J genes are TRBV5-1 and TRBJ1-1, with TRBD1 identical over 7 bases. Germline loops: CDR1 SGHRS, CDR2 YFSETQ. The length of the CDR3 is 14 residues. Losses at the gene ends were 4 bases for V and 5 bases for J; bases not matched to a gene: 8. The CDR3 spells CASSKGQRGTEAFF. CDR3 bases: TGCGCCAGCAGCAAGGGACAGAGGGGAACTGAAGCTTTCTTT.

The V gene is TRBV4-3, the J gene TRBJ1-4, with D perhaps matching TRBD1 (5 bases). The CDR3 extends over 14 amino acids. Germline V gene sequence: CDR1 LGHNA, CDR2 YSLEER. V was pared by 1 base and J by 8 bases, with 11 bases between. For the CDR3, the DNA is TGCGCCAGCAGCCAAGTATCAGGGTTCGAAAAACTGTTTTTT. Translated: CASSQVSGFEKLFF.

The rearrangement joins TRBV25-1 to TRBJ1-6; D is perhaps TRBD1 (5 bases). Between the trimmed V and J ends, which lost 3 bases and 8 bases, there was a span of 17 bases. Germline assignment: CDR1 MGHDK and CDR2 SYGVNS. The CDR3 contains 16 residues. CDR3 nucleotide sequence: TGTGCCAGCAGTGACCGGGGGGAGGTGATTGATTCACCCCTCCACTTT. Amino acids: CASSDRGEVIDSPLHF.

V and J are TRBV2 and TRBJ2-1; 9 nucleotides line up with TRBD1. After removal of 8 bases from V and 7 bases from J, the junction contained 6 bases not matched to a gene. The CDR3 loop spans 13 amino acids. The germline gives CDR1 SNHLY, CDR2 FYNNEI. DNA for the CDR3: TGTGCCAGCCCCCGGGACAGGGATAATGAGCAGTTCTTC. Its protein product is CASPRDRDNEQFF.

The V gene is TRBV19, the J gene TRBJ2-7; D is unclear. This CDR3 is 13 amino acids long. The ends were cut back, 6 bases at V and 7 bases at J, with 16 bases in the middle. Germline CDR1 reads LNHDA; CDR2 reads SQIVND (reference sequence). The DNA of the CDR3 is TGTGCCAGTAGGCCCCCAGACAACCCGGAGCAGTACTTC. This gives the protein CASRPPDNPEQYF.

V usage is TRBV19 and J usage is TRBJ2-7, with 9 bases matching TRBD2. This CDR3 has 14 amino acids. V shed 4 bases and J 5 bases; nucleotides not matched to a gene: 6. Germline values: CDR1 LNHDA, CDR2 SQIVND (reference sequence). CDR3 amino acids: CASSRGLASDEQYF. CDR3 nucleotide sequence: TGTGCCAGTAGTAGGGGACTAGCATCCGACGAGCAGTACTTC.

This clone was found a few times. The chain is built from TRBV10-3 and TRBJ2-1, with 15 bases lining up with TRBD2. Germline V gene sequence: CDR1 ENHRY, CDR2 SYGVKD. Germline trimming cut 2 bases from V and 5 bases from J; bases unmatched to any gene: 4. This CDR3 contains 17 residues. The CDR3 sequence: CAISEGLAGGNNNEQFF. As DNA, the CDR3 is TGTGCCATCAGTGAGGGACTAGCGGGAGGGAATAACAATGAGCAGTTCTTC.

The CDR3 loop reads CASGLTGGYEQYF. CDR3 sequence (DNA): TGTGCCAGCGGACTGACAGGGGGCTACGAGCAGTACTTC. The gene calls are TRBV27 and TRBJ2-7; 9 nucleotides align to TRBD1. The CDR3 totals 13 residues. The V and J ends lost 8 bases and 3 bases, in that order; junction bases with no gene match: 5. Germline assignment: CDR1 MNHEY and CDR2 SMNVEV (reference sequence).